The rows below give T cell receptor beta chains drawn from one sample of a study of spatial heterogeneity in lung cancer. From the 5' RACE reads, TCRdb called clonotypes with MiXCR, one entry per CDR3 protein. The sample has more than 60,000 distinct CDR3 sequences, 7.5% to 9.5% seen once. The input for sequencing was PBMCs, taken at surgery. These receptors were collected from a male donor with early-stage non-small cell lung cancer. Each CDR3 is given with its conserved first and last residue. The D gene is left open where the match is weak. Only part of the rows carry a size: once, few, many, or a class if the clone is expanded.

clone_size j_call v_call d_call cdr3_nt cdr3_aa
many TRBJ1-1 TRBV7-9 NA TGTGCCAGCAGCTTCTCGGCAGTTGAAGCTTTCTTT CASSFSAVEAFF
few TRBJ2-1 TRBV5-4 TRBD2 TGTGCCAGCAGCCTAGCGGGAGGGCCTTCAAGAAGCAATGAGCAGTTCTTC CASSLAGGPSRSNEQFF
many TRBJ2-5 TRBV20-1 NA TGCAGTGCTAGCCGGGGCGGCGGCACCCAAGAGACCCAGTACTTC CSASRGGGTQETQYF
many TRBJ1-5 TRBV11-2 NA TGTGCCAGCCGGCGGGGCGGGTCGGGCCAGCCCCAGCATTTT CASRRGGSGQPQHF
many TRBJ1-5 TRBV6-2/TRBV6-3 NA TGTGCCAGCAGTTACGTTGCGGGATTAAGCAATCAGCCCCAGCATTTT CASSYVAGLSNQPQHF
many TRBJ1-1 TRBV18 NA TGTGCCAGCTCACCCCGAGGGGGGAACACTGAAGCTTTCTTT CASSPRGGNTEAFF
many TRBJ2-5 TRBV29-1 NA TGCAGCGCTCGGGAGCCAGAGGAGACCCAGTACTTC CSAREPEETQYF
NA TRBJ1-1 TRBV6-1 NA TGTGCCAGCAGTGAAATGACTGGGGCGAGTGAAGCTTTCTTT CASSEMTGASEAFF
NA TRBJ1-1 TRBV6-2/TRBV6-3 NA TGTGCCAGCTTCCCTCGGACAGCGAACACTGAAGCTTTCTTT CASFPRTANTEAFF
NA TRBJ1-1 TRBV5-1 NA TGCGCCAGCAGCCCCGTTGGTCCGAACACTGAAGCTTTCTTT CASSPVGPNTEAFF
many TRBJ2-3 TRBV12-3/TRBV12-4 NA TGTGCCAGCAGCCCAACGGAAGATACGCAGTATTTT CASSPTEDTQYF
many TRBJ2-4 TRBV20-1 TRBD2 TGCAGTGCTCCCCGGACTAGCGGGGCCAAAAACATTCAGTACTTC CSAPRTSGAKNIQYF
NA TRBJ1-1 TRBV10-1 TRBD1 TGCGCCAGCAGTGATCATGGGACAGGGAACACTGAAGCTTTCTTT CASSDHGTGNTEAFF
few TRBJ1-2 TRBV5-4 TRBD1 TGTGCCAGCAGCCAGGTCCGGGACAGGGCTAACTATGGCTACACCTTC CASSQVRDRANYGYTF
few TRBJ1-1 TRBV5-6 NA TGTGCCAGCAGCCCCGTTGGGGGGGAGACTGAAGCTTTCTTT CASSPVGGETEAFF
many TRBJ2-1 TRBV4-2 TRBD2 TGTGCCAGCAGCCAAGAAAGAGGACTAGCGGGATCGGGTGAGCAGTTCTTC CASSQERGLAGSGEQFF
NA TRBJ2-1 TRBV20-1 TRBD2 TGCAGTGCGAATCCGGGACTAGCGGGACCCCACAATGAGCAGTTCTTC CSANPGLAGPHNEQFF
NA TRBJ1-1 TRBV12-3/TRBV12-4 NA TGTGCCAGCAGCCCGTCCGAGGGACAGAACACTGAAGCTTTCTTT CASSPSEGQNTEAFF
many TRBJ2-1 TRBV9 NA TGTGCCAGCAGCGCTAGAGATGGCAATGAGCAGTTCTTC CASSARDGNEQFF
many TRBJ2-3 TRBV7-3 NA TGTGCCAGCAGCTTGCAGCGGACTAGCACAGATACGCAGTATTTT CASSLQRTSTDTQYF
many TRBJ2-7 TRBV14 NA TGTGCCAGCAGCCTATACGGATCTGACTACGAGCAGTACTTC CASSLYGSDYEQYF
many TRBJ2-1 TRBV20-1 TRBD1 TGCAGTGCTAGCGAACCGGGACAGGGAGTAAATGAGCAGTTCTTC CSASEPGQGVNEQFF
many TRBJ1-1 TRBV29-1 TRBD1 TGCAGCGTTAGGACAGGGATGAACACTGAAGCTTTCTTT CSVRTGMNTEAFF
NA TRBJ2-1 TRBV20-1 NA TGCAGTGCTCTTTTATTGGGTGAGCAGTTCTTC CSALLLGEQFF
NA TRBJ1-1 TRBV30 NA TGTGCCTGGAGGTTTAACGGGGTGACTGAAGCTTTCTTT CAWRFNGVTEAFF
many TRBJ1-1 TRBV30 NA TGTGCCTGCCGGACTTTACGCGAGGGGAACACTGAAGCTTTCTTT CACRTLREGNTEAFF
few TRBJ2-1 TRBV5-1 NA TGCGCCAGCAGCAGATATCCAGGGACTTCCTCCTACAATGAGCAGTTCTTC CASSRYPGTSSYNEQFF
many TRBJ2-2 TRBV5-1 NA TGCGCCAGCAGCTTGGACTACCCGAACACCGGGGAGCTGTTTTTT CASSLDYPNTGELFF
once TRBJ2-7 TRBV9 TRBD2 TGTGCCAGCAGCGTAGCGGCGGGAGGACTCCCCTACGAGCAGTACTTC CASSVAAGGLPYEQYF
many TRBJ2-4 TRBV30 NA TGTGCCTGGAGTTTGGGGGCTGGGAACATTCAGTACTTC CAWSLGAGNIQYF
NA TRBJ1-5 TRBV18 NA TGTGCCAGCTCGTCAGGGGTCAGCTATCAGCCCCAGCATTTT CASSSGVSYQPQHF
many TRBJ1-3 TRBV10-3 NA TGTGCCATCAGTGAGTCGGGGCAGAGCCACACCATATATTTT CAISESGQSHTIYF
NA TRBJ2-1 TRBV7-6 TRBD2 TGTGCCAGCAGCTTATTGCGGGAGGGACCCAATGAGCAGTTCTTC CASSLLREGPNEQFF
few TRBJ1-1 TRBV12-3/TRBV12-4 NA TGTGCCAGCAGTTTTTGGGGGACTGAAGCTTTCTTT CASSFWGTEAFF
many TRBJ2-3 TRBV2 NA TGTGCCAGCAGTGAGGATACGCAGTATTTT CASSEDTQYF
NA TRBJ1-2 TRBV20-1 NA TGCAGTGCTAGGGAAGGTCGCTACTATGGCTACACCTTC CSAREGRYYGYTF
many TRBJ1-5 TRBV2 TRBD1 TGTGCCAGCCAGGGGGGAGTAAATCAGCCCCAGCATTTT CASQGGVNQPQHF
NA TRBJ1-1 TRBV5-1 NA TGCGCCAGCACCCGGGGCGCTGAAGCTTTCTTT CASTRGAEAFF
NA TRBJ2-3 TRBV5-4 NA TGTGCCAGCAGCTTGTTGGGGTCAGATACGCAGTATTTT CASSLLGSDTQYF
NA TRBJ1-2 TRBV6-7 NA TGTGCCAGCAGTTACGACGGGGTCACGGGCTATGGCTACACCTTC CASSYDGVTGYGYTF
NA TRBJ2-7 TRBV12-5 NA TGTGCTAGTGGTTTGCCCGCGAGCGGGTTCTACGAGCAGTACTTC CASGLPASGFYEQYF
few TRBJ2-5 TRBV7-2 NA TGTGCCAGCAGCCCCAGACAGAATCTTCAAGAGACCCAGTACTTC CASSPRQNLQETQYF
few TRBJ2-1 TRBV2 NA TGTGCCAGCAACGGGTTTTACAATGAGCAGTTCTTC CASNGFYNEQFF
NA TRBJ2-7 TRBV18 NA TGTGCCAGCTCACGATTGGACAGTTCCTACGAGCAGTACTTC CASSRLDSSYEQYF
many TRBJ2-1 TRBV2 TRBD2 TGTGCCAGCAGTGAAGCTAGCGGGGCTTACAATGAGCAGTTCTTC CASSEASGAYNEQFF
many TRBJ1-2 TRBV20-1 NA TGCAGTGCACCCGTCGACAGAGTCGGCTATGGCTACACCTTC CSAPVDRVGYGYTF
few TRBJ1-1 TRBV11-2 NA TGTGCCAGCAGCCCCACGATGGGAACTGAAGCTTTCTTT CASSPTMGTEAFF
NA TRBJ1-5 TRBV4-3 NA TGCGCCAGCAGTTATTGGACCGGTCAGCCCCAGCATTTT CASSYWTGQPQHF